These 22 T cell receptor beta chains were sequenced from one sample in a study of metastatic and nonmetastatic thyroid tumors. TCRdb reassembled clones from the PCR reads with MiXCR. The sample has 16,000 or so clones, 20% to 30% seen once; the top ten hold 10%. No treatment had been given to any patient before thyroid surgery. Sequenced material: adjacent normal tissue. These receptors all stem from a female donor with papillary thyroid cancer or a benign thyroid nodule (not recorded which). Some clones in this sample may be carry-over from other donors' samples.

This chain connects TRBV27 to TRBJ2-1, with TRBD1 identical over 9 bases. V trimming: 3 bases; J trimming: 2 bases; junction bases outside the gene matches: 8. The CDR3 loop spans 17 amino acids. Germline CDR1 MNHEY, CDR2 SMNVEV (reference sequence). As DNA, the CDR3 is TGTGCCAGCAGTTTTTCAACAGGGGGCCCCCCCTACAATGAGCAGTTCTTC. Protein sequence: CASSFSTGGPPYNEQFF.

The V call is TRBV6-2 or TRBV6-3, the J call TRBJ1-1, with a possible D match to TRBD1 (5 bases). The CDR3 has 15 amino acids. Looked up from germline, CDR1 is MNHEY and CDR2 is SVGEGT. V was clipped by 5 bases and J by 8 bases, with 21 bases between them. The CDR3 here is CASSTLHLTRVEAFF. The CDR3 region has the DNA TGTGCCAGCAGTACCCTCCATTTAACCAGGGTAGAAGCTTTCTTT.

This clone was detected only a few times. The V call is TRBV6-1, the J call TRBJ2-1; 12 nucleotides match TRBD1. CDR1 and CDR2 from the germline V gene are MNHNS and SASEGT. Trimming took 6 bases from V and 12 from J; bases not matched to a gene: 12. The CDR3 length is 15 residues. The CDR3 nucleotides are TGTGCCAGCAGACAGGGACAGGGGGCTGGTCCCGTGCAGTTCTTC. It specifies CASRQGQGAGPVQFF.

A remark on this clone: Compared with germline, one end of the junction differs, possibly owing to a read error. V is TRBV7-7 and J is TRBJ2-7; unclear D gene. Germline assignment: CDR1 SSHAT and CDR2 FNYEAQ (reference sequence). The CDR3 is made up of 13 amino acids. The CDR3 protein is CASSSELSYEQYF. The CDR3 DNA is TGTGCTAGCAGCTCTGAGCTAAGCTACGAGCAGTACTTC.

This clone appeared once. The chain uses TRBV9 and TRBJ2-5, with a tentative D call TRBD2 (6 bases). Trimming removed 5 bases from V and 1 base from J, with 12 bases in between. Germline-derived CDR1 and CDR2 are SGDLS and YYNGEE. CDR3 size: 14 residues. CDR3 sequence (DNA): TGTGCCAGCAGTGGGGGTAGCGGCCAAGAGACCCAGTACTTC. It specifies CASSGGSGQETQYF.

As to this clone: At one end the junction does not follow the germline gene, possibly because of a read error. Other DNA sequences from this sample encode an identical CDR3 as well. This rearrangement joins TRBV5-1 to TRBJ1-4; unclear D gene. In germline, CDR1 is SGHRS, CDR2 YFSETQ. The CDR3 is made up of 14 amino acids. In DNA, the CDR3 is TGCGCCAGCAGCTTGGGGCGCAGTCGAGAAAAACTGTTTTTC. Protein product: CASSLGRSREKLFF. Full variable domain (outside the CDR3, taken from reference TRBV5-1 and TRBJ1-4): KAGVTQTPRYLIKTRGQQVTLSCSPISGHRSVSWYQQTPGQGLQFLFEYFSETQRNKGNFPGRFSGRQFSNSRSEMNVSTLELGDSALYLCASSLGRSREKLFFGSGTQLSVL.

Worth noting for this clone: Without the conserved terminal phenylalanine or tryptophan, this CDR3 likely stems from a read error. No DNA is shown, since the ends of the CDR3 on it are uncertain; the CDR3 is the one TCRdb lists. The V call is TRBV6-5, the J call TRBJ1-1; the table's D gene call, TRBD1, was not cross checked with the DNA. CDR1 and CDR2 from the germline V gene are MNHEY and SVGAGI. Both ends counted, the CDR3 spans 15 residues. The CDR3 is CACRYRQGTNTEAVL.

This clone was counted only a few times. V usage is TRBV6-1 and J usage is TRBJ2-7, with D tentatively TRBD2 (5 bases). Germline V gives CDR1 MNHNS, CDR2 SASEGT. The CDR3 loop spans 16 amino acids. The ends were cut back, 2 bases at V and 0 bases at J, with 14 bases in the middle. CDR3 region: CASSEWTPPSSYEQYF. CDR3 DNA sequence: TGTGCCAGCAGTGAATGGACTCCGCCGAGCTCCTACGAGCAGTACTTC.

This clone was picked up many times. The V call is TRBV20-1, the J call TRBJ2-7, with D hard to call. Trimming cost V 6 bases and J 3 bases, with 15 bases left between them. In germline, CDR1 is DFQATT, CDR2 SNEGSKA (reference sequence). The CDR3 length is 13 residues. The CDR3 nucleotides are TGCAGTGCCCCGGCCGAGGACCTCTACGAGCAGTACTTC. It specifies CSAPAEDLYEQYF.

This clone was observed a few times. This sequence may be a read error, since a much larger clone differs from it by one base. The CDR3 nucleotides are TGTGCCAGCAGTTTATCCACCGGATGGCTCTACGAGCAGTACTTC. Protein product: CASSLSTGWLYEQYF. The J gene is TRBJ2-7, the V gene TRBV27; D call uncertain. The V end was cut by 0 bases, the J end by 3 bases, with 12 bases between. Germline V gives CDR1 MNHEY, CDR2 SMNVEV (reference sequence). This CDR3 has 15 residues.

This clone came up a few times. The rearrangement joins TRBV6-1 to TRBJ2-7, with 10 nucleotides matching TRBD2. This CDR3 is built from 15 residues. Per germline, CDR1 MNHNS and CDR2 SASEGT. After removal of 2 bases from V and 5 bases from J, the junction contained 6 bases not matched to a gene. The CDR3 region is CASSEPSGSWNEQYF. CDR3 bases: TGTGCCAGCAGTGAACCTAGCGGGAGCTGGAACGAGCAGTACTTC.

This clone was seen more than once but under ten times. CDR3: CASSSWDSLYEQYV. The CDR3 DNA reads TGTGCCAGCAGTTCGTGGGACTCTCTCTACGAGCAGTACGTC. This chain links TRBV6-2 or TRBV6-3 with TRBJ2-7, with TRBD2 as a possible D gene (6 bases). V shed 4 bases and J shed 3 bases, with 13 bases lying between them. This CDR3 region has 14 residues. Germline CDR1 is MNHEY and CDR2 is SVGEGT.

In this sample, this clone turned up a few times. The V gene is TRBV5-4, the J gene TRBJ2-7; D is uncertain. The length of the CDR3 is 15 residues. Deletions cut 3 bases from V and 2 bases from J, with 15 bases between. In germline, CDR1 is SGHNT, CDR2 YYREEE (reference sequence). The CDR3 DNA sequence: TGTGCCAGCAGCTCTCCGACTGAAGCCGCCTACGAGCAGTACTTC. As protein: CASSSPTEAAYEQYF.

This clone turned up a few times. The chain has TRBV20-1 and TRBJ2-4, with a tentative D call TRBD2 (6 bases). The germline V gene has CDR1 DFQATT and CDR2 SNEGSKA (reference sequence). Trimming stripped 1 base from V and 11 bases from J, with 9 bases between. The CDR3 sequence is 11 residues long. The CDR3, as DNA: TGCAGTGCTAGAGGACTAGAGGTTCAGTACTTC. Translating it yields CSARGLEVQYF.

This clone has only a few counts. This chain uses TRBV30 with TRBJ1-5; tentatively, D is TRBD1 (5 bases). V lost 3 bases, J lost 6 bases, and 24 bases lay in between. Germline loops: CDR1 GTSNPN, CDR2 SVGIG (reference sequence). The CDR3 consists of 17 residues. CDR3 sequence: CAWSLSRGLSFGQPQHF. CDR3 DNA: TGTGCCTGGAGCCTTTCGAGGGGTTTGAGTTTCGGTCAGCCCCAGCATTTT.

By share, this clone ranks as medium-sized (0.01 to 0.1%). V is TRBV7-9 and J is TRBJ2-2, with 9 bases matching TRBD1. CDR1 is SEHNR and CDR2 is FQNEAQ in the germline V gene (reference sequence). The CDR3 runs to 17 residues. With 3 bases clipped from V and 2 bases from J, the junction kept 7 bases outside the gene matches. CDR3 sequence reads: CASSFSSGQGNTGELFF. In DNA, the CDR3 is TGTGCCAGCAGCTTTTCATCGGGACAGGGAAACACCGGGGAGCTGTTTTTT.

V usage is TRBV5-1 and J usage is TRBJ1-2; D not resolved. Trimming removed 7 bases at V and 8 bases at J, with 21 bases between. This CDR3 comprises 14 residues. Germline V lookup: CDR1 SGHRS, CDR2 YFSETQ. CDR3 amino acids: CASGISGRARGYTF. CDR3 DNA: TGCGCCAGCGGCATCAGTGGAAGGGCTCGCGGCTACACCTTC. Drawing the rest from reference TRBV5-1 and TRBJ1-2, the complete variable domain is KAGVTQTPRYLIKTRGQQVTLSCSPISGHRSVSWYQQTPGQGLQFLFEYFSETQRNKGNFPGRFSGRQFSNSRSEMNVSTLELGDSALYLCASGISGRARGYTFGSGTRLTVV.

This clone occurred a few times. The CDR3 spells CASSLEGQGINVLTF. The CDR3 coding sequence is TGTGCCAGCAGCTTGGAGGGACAGGGAATCAACGTCCTGACTTTC. The chain links TRBV5-7 to TRBJ2-6; 9 nucleotides match TRBD1. TRBV5-7 is an ORF, and what it does is uncertain. The junction had 4 bases not matched to a gene; V was cut back by 0 bases and J by 9 bases. CDR3 size: 15 residues.

A few counts support this clone. The V gene is TRBV10-3, the J gene TRBJ2-1; D unresolved. Trimming left V 0 bases short and J 8 bases short, with 14 bases between. Germline CDR1 reads ENHRY; CDR2 reads SYGVKD. This CDR3 spans 15 amino acids. In DNA, the CDR3 is TGTGCCATCAGTGAGTCGTACAACGGCGGCGATGAGCAGTTCTTC. It yields the protein CAISESYNGGDEQFF.

The V and J genes are TRBV20-1 and TRBJ1-1; no clear D. The V end was cut by 3 bases, the J end by 4 bases, with 18 bases between. Germline V gene sequence: CDR1 DFQATT, CDR2 SNEGSKA (reference sequence). The CDR3 is made up of 15 amino acids. Here the CDR3 reads CSARGGRARVTEAFF. CDR3 coding DNA: TGCAGTGCTAGGGGTGGACGAGCTAGGGTCACTGAAGCTTTCTTT.

This clone was seen only a few times. This CDR3 is CASSEPAGGPVEQFF. The DNA for the CDR3 is TGTGCCAGCAGTGAACCAGCGGGAGGGCCAGTGGAGCAGTTCTTC. V and J are TRBV28 and TRBJ2-1; TRBD2 matches at 10 bases. CDR3 size: 15 residues. With V trimmed by 5 bases and J by 10 bases, 11 bases remained unmatched. Germline assignment: CDR1 MDHEN and CDR2 SYDVKM.

The CDR3 nucleotides read TGTGCCAGCAGCGTAGATATTACAGTTTACAATGAGCAGTTCTTC. Its translation: CASSVDITVYNEQFF. The V and J genes are TRBV9 and TRBJ2-1, with no clear D. CDR3 length equals 15 residues. CDR1 and CDR2 from the germline V gene are SGDLS and YYNGEE. Between the trimmed V and J ends, which lost 0 bases and 4 bases, there was a span of 11 bases.